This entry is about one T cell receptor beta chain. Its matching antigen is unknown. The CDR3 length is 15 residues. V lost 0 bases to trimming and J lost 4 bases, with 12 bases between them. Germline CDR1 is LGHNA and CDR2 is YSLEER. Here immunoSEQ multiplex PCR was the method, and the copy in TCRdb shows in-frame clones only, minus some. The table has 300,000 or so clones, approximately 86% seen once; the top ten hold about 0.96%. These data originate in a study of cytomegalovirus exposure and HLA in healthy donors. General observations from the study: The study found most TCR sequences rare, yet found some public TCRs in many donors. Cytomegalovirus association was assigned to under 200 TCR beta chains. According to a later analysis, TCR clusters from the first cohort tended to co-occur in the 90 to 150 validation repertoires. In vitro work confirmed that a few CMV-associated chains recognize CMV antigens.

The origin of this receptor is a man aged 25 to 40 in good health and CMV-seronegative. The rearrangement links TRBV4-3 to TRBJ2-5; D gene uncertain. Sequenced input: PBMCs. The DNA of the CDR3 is TGCGCCAGCAGCCAAGATTCGAGCCTCGGAGAGACCCAGTACTTC. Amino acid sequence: CASSQDSSLGETQYF.